This TCR beta chain was documented in a study of identical twins. Using its own MiXCR run on the 5' RACE reads, TCRdb lists one record per CDR3 protein. There are around 370,000 distinct CDR3 sequences in the sample; roughly 9% occur only once, and about 8.1% lies in the top ten. Healthy Caucasian individuals made up all the donors. Details on this clonotype: Its antigen is not known.

Trimming shortened V by 5 bases and J by 3 bases, and 8 bases separated the two germline ends. This CDR3 has 14 amino acids. CDR1 and CDR2 (germline): LNHDA, SQIVND (reference sequence). Study-level findings and limits: Surplus twin overlap in beta out-of-frame sequences was less pronounced.

This rearrangement joins TRBV19 to TRBJ2-6; D gene unclear. Sequenced input: naive T cells sorted from blood. The receptor comes from a woman in her fifties or sixties in good health. The CDR3 loop is CASSVLGGANVLTF. As DNA, the CDR3 is TGTGCCAGTAGTGTCTTGGGTGGGGCCAACGTCCTGACTTTC.